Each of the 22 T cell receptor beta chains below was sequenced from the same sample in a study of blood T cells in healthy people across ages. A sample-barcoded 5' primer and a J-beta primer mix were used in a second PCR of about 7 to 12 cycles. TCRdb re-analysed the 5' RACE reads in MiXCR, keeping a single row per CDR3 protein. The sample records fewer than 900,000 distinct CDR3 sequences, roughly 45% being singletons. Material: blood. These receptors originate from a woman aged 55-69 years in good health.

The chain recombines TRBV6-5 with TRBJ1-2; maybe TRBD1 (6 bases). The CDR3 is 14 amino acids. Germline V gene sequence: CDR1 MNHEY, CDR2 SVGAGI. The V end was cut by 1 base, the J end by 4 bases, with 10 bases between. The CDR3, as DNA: TGTGCCAGCAGTTACTACCAGGGGACCTATGGCTACACCTTC. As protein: CASSYYQGTYGYTF.

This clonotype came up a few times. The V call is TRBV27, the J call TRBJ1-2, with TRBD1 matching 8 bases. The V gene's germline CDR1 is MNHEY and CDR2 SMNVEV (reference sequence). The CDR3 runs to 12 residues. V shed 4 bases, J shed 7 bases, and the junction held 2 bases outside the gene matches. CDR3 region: CASSSTGGGYTF. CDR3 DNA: TGTGCCAGCAGTTCAACAGGGGGTGGCTACACCTTC.

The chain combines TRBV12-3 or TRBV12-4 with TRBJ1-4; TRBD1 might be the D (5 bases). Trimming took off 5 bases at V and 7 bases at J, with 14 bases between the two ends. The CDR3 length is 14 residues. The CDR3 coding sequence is TGTGCCAGCAGTCTAGGGGTAGGAGGTGAAAAACTGTTTTTT. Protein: CASSLGVGGEKLFF.

The CDR3 coding sequence is TGCAGTGCTAGAGATGGAGCGGGAGGCAACCACAATGAGCAGTTCTTC. It yields the protein CSARDGAGGNHNEQFF. This sequence joins TRBV20-1 and TRBJ2-1, with 9 nucleotides matching TRBD2. Per germline, CDR1 DFQATT and CDR2 SNEGSKA (reference sequence). Trimming removed 0 bases from V and 5 bases from J; junction bases left unmatched: 8. This CDR3 is 16 amino acids long.

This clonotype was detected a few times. CDR3 coding DNA: TGCGCCAGCAGCATTGGACAACCTAATCAGCCCCAGCATTTT. Translation: CASSIGQPNQPQHF. The chain has TRBV5-1 and TRBJ1-5; D might be TRBD1 (5 bases). V was cut by 4 bases and J by 4 bases, with 12 bases left in between. Germline V gene lookup returns CDR1 SGHRS and CDR2 YFSETQ. This CDR3 spans 14 amino acids.

CDR3 sequence (DNA): TGCGCCAGCGGTCCACTAGCGGGGGGTACAGATACGCAGTATTTT. This codes for CASGPLAGGTDTQYF. V gene TRBV5-1 combines with J gene TRBJ2-3; TRBD2 matches at 12 bases. This CDR3 is built from 15 residues. Germline CDR1 reads SGHRS; CDR2 reads YFSETQ. V dropped 7 bases and J dropped 3; count of bases not matched to a gene: 6.

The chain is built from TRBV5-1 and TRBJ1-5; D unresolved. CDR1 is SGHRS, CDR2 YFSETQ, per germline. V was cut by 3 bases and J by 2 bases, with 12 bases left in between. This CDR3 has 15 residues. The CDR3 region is CASSWSGVGNQPQHF. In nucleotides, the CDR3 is TGCGCCAGCAGCTGGTCCGGGGTAGGCAATCAGCCCCAGCATTTT.

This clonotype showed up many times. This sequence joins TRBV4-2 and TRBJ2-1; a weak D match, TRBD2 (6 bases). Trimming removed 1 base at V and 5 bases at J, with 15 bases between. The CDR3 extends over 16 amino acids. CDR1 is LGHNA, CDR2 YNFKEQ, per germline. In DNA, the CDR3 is TGTGCCAGCAGCCAAGGCGGGACTGACAATCACAATGAGCAGTTCTTC. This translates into CASSQGGTDNHNEQFF.

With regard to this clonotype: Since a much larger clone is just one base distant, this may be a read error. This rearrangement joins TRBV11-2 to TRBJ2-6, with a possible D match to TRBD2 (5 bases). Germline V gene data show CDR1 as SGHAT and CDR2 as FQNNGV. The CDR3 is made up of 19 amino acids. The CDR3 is CAGSSYRGLRASGANVLTF. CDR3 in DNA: TGTGCCGGCAGCTCATACCGCGGACTTCGGGCGAGCGGGGCCAACGTCCTGACTTTC.

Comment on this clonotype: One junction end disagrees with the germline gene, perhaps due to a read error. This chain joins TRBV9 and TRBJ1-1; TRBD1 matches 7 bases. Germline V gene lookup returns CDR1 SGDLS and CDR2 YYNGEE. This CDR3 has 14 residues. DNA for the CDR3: TGTGCCAGTGGGAGGGGACAGTCGGCCACTGATGCTTTCTTT. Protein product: CASGRGQSATDAFF.

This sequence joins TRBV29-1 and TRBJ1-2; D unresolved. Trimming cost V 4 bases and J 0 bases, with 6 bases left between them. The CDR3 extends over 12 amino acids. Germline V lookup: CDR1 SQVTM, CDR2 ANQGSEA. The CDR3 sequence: CSVVGSNYGYTF. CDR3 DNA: TGCAGCGTTGTAGGGTCTAACTATGGCTACACCTTC.

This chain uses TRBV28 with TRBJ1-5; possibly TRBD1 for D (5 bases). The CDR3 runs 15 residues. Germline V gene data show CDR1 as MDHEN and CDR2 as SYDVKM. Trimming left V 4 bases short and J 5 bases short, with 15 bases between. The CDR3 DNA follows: TGTGCCAGCAGTTCCCCCGGGACGGAAGATCAGCCCCAGCATTTT. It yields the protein CASSSPGTEDQPQHF.

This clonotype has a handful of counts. The CDR3 loop is CASSGQDYGYTF. The CDR3 nucleotides are TGTGCCAGCAGCGGTCAGGACTATGGCTACACCTTC. The gene calls are TRBV9 and TRBJ1-2; D is unclear. The CDR3 is 12 amino acids. V shed 3 bases and J shed 3 bases, with 6 bases lying between them. CDR1 and CDR2 (germline): SGDLS, YYNGEE. The full variable domain, with the rest looked up from reference TRBV9 and TRBJ1-2, is DSGVTQTPKHLITATGQRVTLRCSPRSGDLSVYWYQQSLDQGLQFLIQYYNGEERAKGNILERFSAQQFPDLHSELNLSSLELGDSALYFCASSGQDYGYTFGSGTRLTVV.

The CDR3 here is CSAAGGAGYGYTF. The CDR3 DNA follows: TGCAGTGCTGCAGGCGGCGCGGGCTATGGCTACACCTTC. The V gene is TRBV20-1, the J gene TRBJ1-2; D uncertain. Germline assignment: CDR1 DFQATT and CDR2 SNEGSKA (reference sequence). V was cut by 5 bases and J by 4 bases, with 14 bases left in between. CDR3 length: 13 amino acids.

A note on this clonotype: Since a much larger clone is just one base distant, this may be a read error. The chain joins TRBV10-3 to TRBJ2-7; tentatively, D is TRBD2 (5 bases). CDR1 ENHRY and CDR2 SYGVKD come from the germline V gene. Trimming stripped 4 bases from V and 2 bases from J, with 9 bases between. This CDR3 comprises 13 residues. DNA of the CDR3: TGTGCCATCAGTGGGACTGACCCCTACGAGCAGTACTTC. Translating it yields CAISGTDPYEQYF.

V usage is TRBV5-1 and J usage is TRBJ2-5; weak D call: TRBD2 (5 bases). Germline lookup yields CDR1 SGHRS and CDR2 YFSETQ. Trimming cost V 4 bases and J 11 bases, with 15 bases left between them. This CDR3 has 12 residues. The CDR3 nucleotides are TGCGCCAGCAGCCTGACATTCGGGGAGCAGTACTTC. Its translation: CASSLTFGEQYF.

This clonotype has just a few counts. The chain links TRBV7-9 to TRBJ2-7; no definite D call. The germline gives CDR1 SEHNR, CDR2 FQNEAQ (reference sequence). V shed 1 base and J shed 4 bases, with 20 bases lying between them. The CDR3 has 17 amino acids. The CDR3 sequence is CASSLDPGRVEGYEQYF. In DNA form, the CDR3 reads TGTGCCAGCAGCTTAGATCCGGGCCGAGTGGAAGGATACGAGCAGTACTTC. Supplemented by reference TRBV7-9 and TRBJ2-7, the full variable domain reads DTGVSQNPRHKITKRGQNVTFRCDPISEHNRLYWYRQTLGQGPEFLTYFQNEAQLEKSRLLSDRFSAERPKGSFSTLEIQRTEQGDSAMYLCASSLDPGRVEGYEQYFGPGTRLTVT.

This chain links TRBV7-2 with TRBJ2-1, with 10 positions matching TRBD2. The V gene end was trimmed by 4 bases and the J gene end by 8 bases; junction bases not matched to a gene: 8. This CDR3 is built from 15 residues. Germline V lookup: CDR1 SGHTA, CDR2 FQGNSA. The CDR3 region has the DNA TGTGCCAGCAGCTCTCAGCGGGGGGGTGGGGATGAGCAGTTCTTC. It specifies CASSSQRGGGDEQFF. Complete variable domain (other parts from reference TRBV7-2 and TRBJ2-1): GAGVSQSPSNKVTEKGKDVELRCDPISGHTALYWYRQSLGQGLEFLIYFQGNSAPDKSGLPSDRFSAERTGGSVSTLTIQRTQQEDSAVYLCASSSQRGGGDEQFFGPGTRLTVL.

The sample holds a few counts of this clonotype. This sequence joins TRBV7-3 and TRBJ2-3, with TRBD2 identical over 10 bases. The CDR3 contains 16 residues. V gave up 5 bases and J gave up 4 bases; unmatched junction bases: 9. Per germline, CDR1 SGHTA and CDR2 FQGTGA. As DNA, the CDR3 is TGTGCCAGCAGCCCCGGCGGGCTAGCGGGAGCAGATACGCAGTATTTT. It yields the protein CASSPGGLAGADTQYF.

CDR3 sequence (DNA): TGCAGTGCTAGTCCGGTCGAGGGCAATCAGCCCCAGCATTTT. It specifies CSASPVEGNQPQHF. J is TRBJ1-5 and V is TRBV20-1; no clear D gene. Per germline, CDR1 DFQATT and CDR2 SNEGSKA (reference sequence). The CDR3 totals 14 residues. The V gene lost 3 bases and the J gene lost 2 bases, with 11 bases spanning the gap.

This CDR3 is CATSARSNQPQHF. The CDR3 DNA follows: TGTGCCACCAGCGCCCGTAGCAATCAGCCCCAGCATTTT. This chain links TRBV15 with TRBJ1-5, with no clear D. CDR1 and CDR2 (germline): LNHNV, YYDKDF (reference sequence). CDR3 length: 13 residues. V lost 5 bases and J 0 bases, leaving 5 bases between the germline ends.

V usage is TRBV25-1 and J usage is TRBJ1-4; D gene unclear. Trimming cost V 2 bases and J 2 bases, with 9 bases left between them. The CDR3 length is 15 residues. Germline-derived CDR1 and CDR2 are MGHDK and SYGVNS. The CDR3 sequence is CASSEGWRTNEKLFF. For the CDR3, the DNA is TGTGCCAGCAGTGAAGGGTGGAGGACTAATGAAAAACTGTTTTTT.